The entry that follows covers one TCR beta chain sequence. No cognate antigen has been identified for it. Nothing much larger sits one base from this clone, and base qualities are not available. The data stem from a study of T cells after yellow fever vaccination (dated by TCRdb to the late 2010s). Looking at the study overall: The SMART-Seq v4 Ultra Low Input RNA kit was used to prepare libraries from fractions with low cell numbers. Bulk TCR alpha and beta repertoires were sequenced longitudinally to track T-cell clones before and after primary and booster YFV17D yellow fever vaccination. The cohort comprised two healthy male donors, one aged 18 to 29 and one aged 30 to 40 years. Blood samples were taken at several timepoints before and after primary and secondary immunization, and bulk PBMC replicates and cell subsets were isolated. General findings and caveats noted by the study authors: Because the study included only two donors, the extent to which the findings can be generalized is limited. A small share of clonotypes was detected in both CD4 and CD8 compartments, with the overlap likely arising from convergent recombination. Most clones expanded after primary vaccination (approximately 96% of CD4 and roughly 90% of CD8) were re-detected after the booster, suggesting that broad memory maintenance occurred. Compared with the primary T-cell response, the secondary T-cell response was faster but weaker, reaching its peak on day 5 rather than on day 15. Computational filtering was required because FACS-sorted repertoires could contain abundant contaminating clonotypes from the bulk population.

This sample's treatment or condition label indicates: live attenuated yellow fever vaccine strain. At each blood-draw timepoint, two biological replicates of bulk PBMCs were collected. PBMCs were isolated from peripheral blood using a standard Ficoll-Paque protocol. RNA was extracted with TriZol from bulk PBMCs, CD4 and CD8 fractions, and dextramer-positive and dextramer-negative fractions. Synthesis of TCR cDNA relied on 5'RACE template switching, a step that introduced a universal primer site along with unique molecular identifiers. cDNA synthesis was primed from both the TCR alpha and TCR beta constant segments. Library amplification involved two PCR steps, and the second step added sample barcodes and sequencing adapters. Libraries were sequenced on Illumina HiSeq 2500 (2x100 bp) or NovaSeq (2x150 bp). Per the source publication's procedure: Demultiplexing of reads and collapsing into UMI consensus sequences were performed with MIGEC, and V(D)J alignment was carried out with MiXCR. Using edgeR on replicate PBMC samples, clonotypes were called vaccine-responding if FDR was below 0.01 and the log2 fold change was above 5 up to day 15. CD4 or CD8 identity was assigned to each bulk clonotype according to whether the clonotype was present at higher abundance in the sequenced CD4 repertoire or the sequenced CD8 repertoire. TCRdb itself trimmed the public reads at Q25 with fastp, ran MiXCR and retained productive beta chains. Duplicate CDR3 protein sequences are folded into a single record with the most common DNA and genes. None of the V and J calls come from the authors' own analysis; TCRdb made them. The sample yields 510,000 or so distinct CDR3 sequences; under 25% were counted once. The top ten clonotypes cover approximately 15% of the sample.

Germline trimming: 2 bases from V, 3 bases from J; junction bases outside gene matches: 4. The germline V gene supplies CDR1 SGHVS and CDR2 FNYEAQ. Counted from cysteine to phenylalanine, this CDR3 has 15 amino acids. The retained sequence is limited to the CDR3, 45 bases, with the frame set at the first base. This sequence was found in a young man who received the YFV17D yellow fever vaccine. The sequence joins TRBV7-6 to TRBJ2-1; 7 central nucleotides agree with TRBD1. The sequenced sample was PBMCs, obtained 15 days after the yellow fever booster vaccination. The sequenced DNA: TGTGCCAGCAGCTTATCCTGGGACAGCTACAATGAGCAGTTCTTC. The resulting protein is CASSLSWDSYNEQFF. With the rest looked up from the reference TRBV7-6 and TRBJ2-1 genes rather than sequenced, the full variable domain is GAGVSQSPRYKVTKRGQDVALRCDPISGHVSLYWYRQALGQGPEFLTYFNYEAQQDKSGLPNDRFSAERPEGSISTLTIQRTEQRDSAMYRCASSLSWDSYNEQFFGPGTRLTVL.